Listed here are 19 T cell receptor beta chains from one sample, sequenced in a study of human T cells and chemical hapten exposure. Time point reported: pre-sensitization, week 0. Stated treatment: therapeutic diphenylcyclopropenone sensitization with weekly scalp DPC. From the RACE reads, TCRdb called clonotypes with MiXCR, one entry per CDR3 protein. The sample records roughly 250,000 distinct CDR3 sequences, 7% to 10% being singletons. This material consisted of whole blood, taken in connection with sensitization to the hapten diphenylcyclopropenone (DPC). Source of these receptors: a middle-aged woman with alopecia areata. Some clones in this sample may be carry-over from other donors' samples.

This chain connects TRBV7-6 to TRBJ2-7; D perhaps matches TRBD1 (5 bases). The length of the CDR3 is 14 residues. Germline-derived CDR1 and CDR2 are SGHVS and FNYEAQ. V lost 0 bases and J 5 bases, leaving 11 bases between the germline ends. The CDR3 DNA reads TGTGCCAGCAGCTTAGCTCCCAGGGTAGACGAGCAGTACTTC. It specifies CASSLAPRVDEQYF.

In its sample, this clonotype was seen a few times. The chain carries TRBV6-2 or TRBV6-3 and TRBJ2-5, with D maybe TRBD2 (5 bases). The V end was cut by 8 bases, the J end by 10 bases, with 14 bases between. This CDR3 has 11 residues. The germline V gene has CDR1 MNHEY and CDR2 SVGEGT. CDR3 sequence: CASGKARGQYF. Written as DNA, the CDR3 is TGTGCCAGCGGAAAGGCACGGGGCCAGTACTTC.

The V gene is TRBV12-3 or TRBV12-4, the J gene TRBJ2-2, with D perhaps matching TRBD1 (6 bases). This CDR3 spans 15 amino acids. V lost 7 bases to trimming and J lost 5 bases, with 17 bases between them. CDR3 loop: CASTPGQRETGELFF. The CDR3 nucleotides are TGTGCCAGCACCCCCGGACAGAGAGAGACCGGGGAGCTGTTTTTT.

This clonotype was counted many times. The CDR3 protein is CASSSGGGTTEAFF. The CDR3 nucleotides are TGTGCCAGCAGTTCCGGCGGGGGGACCACTGAAGCTTTCTTT. The V and J genes are TRBV12-3 or TRBV12-4 and TRBJ1-1; perhaps TRBD1 as D (5 bases). With 4 bases removed from V and 4 bases from J, the gap between germline ends came to 13 bases. The length of the CDR3 is 14 residues.

This clonotype was counted between two and nine times. The gene calls are TRBV6-6 and TRBJ1-2; D is possibly TRBD1 (5 bases). Per germline, CDR1 MNHNY and CDR2 SVGAGI (reference sequence). Trimming pared 2 bases from V and 5 bases from J, leaving 15 bases between. This CDR3 has 15 residues. CDR3 in amino acids: CASSYQGNSQYGYTF. The CDR3 DNA reads TGTGCCAGCAGTTACCAGGGCAACAGCCAGTATGGCTACACCTTC.

This clonotype was seen more than once but under ten times. The chain has TRBV28 and TRBJ2-7; the match to TRBD1 covers 9 bases. Germline V gene lookup returns CDR1 MDHEN and CDR2 SYDVKM. Trimming removed 7 bases from V and 9 bases from J; junction bases left unmatched: 16. The CDR3 consists of 15 residues. The CDR3 DNA reads TGTGCCAGCACCCCCGGACAGGGGACATCTGGGGGGCAGTACTTC. Translated: CASTPGQGTSGGQYF.

This clonotype appeared a few times. The chain has TRBV11-2 and TRBJ2-2; 7 positions match TRBD1. V lost 6 bases, J lost 2 bases, and 6 bases stayed unmatched. The CDR3 length is 15 residues. CDR1 SGHAT and CDR2 FQNNGV come from the germline V gene. CDR3 nucleotide sequence: TGTGCCAGCAGATCCGGGACAGTAAACACCGGGGAGCTGTTTTTT. Its translation: CASRSGTVNTGELFF.

The chain is built from TRBV20-1 and TRBJ1-5; D is ambiguous. Trimming removed 6 bases from V and 2 bases from J, with 11 bases in between. CDR3 size: 13 residues. The germline V gene has CDR1 DFQATT and CDR2 SNEGSKA (reference sequence). The CDR3 is CSARFQGNQPQHF. The CDR3 nucleotides are TGCAGTGCCCGCTTCCAGGGCAATCAGCCCCAGCATTTT.

This rearrangement joins TRBV7-9 to TRBJ1-5; 12 bases map to TRBD1. The CDR3 totals 18 residues. Germline loops: CDR1 SEHNR, CDR2 FQNEAQ (reference sequence). V dropped 1 base and J dropped 2; count of bases not matched to a gene: 6. CDR3 region: CASSLGDRGRPGNQPQHF. CDR3 DNA sequence: TGTGCCAGCAGCTTAGGGGACAGGGGGCGGCCTGGCAATCAGCCCCAGCATTTT.

The genes are TRBV28 and TRBJ2-7; the D gene is possibly TRBD1 (6 bases). The V end lost 6 bases, the J end lost 0 bases, and 9 bases lay between the germline ends. The CDR3 is 13 residues long. From germline, CDR1 is MDHEN and CDR2 SYDVKM. The CDR3 protein is CASRLQGSYEQYF. CDR3 DNA: TGTGCCAGCAGGTTACAGGGCTCCTACGAGCAGTACTTC.

This clonotype was observed many times. This chain links TRBV12-3 or TRBV12-4 with TRBJ1-4, with D perhaps TRBD1 (5 bases). The CDR3 is 11 residues long. The V and J ends lost 10 bases and 8 bases respectively, with 11 bases between them. The CDR3 region is CATRGREKLFF. The CDR3 region has the DNA TGTGCCACCCGGGGACGGGAAAAACTGTTTTTT.

This clonotype came up a few times. The CDR3 bases are TGTGCCAGCAGCCAGGACAGGTCCAATCAGCCCCAGCATTTT. Translated, it gives CASSQDRSNQPQHF. The rearrangement links TRBV7-8 to TRBJ1-5; 7 bases map to TRBD1. The V and J ends lost 5 bases and 3 bases, in that order; junction bases with no gene match: 4. Germline V lookup: CDR1 SGHVS, CDR2 FQNEAQ. The CDR3 covers 14 residues.

The chain joins TRBV7-2 to TRBJ1-1; D is perhaps TRBD1 (6 bases). CDR1 and CDR2 from the germline V gene are SGHTA and FQGNSA. V lost 5 bases and J 0 bases, leaving 16 bases between the germline ends. This CDR3 comprises 16 residues. CDR3 protein: CASSLQQGHLNTEAFF. DNA of the CDR3: TGTGCCAGCAGCCTCCAACAGGGCCACCTGAACACTGAAGCTTTCTTT.

The rearrangement uses TRBV28 and TRBJ1-1; no firm D call. The CDR3 contains 12 residues. From germline, CDR1 is MDHEN and CDR2 SYDVKM. The V end lost 4 bases, the J end lost 7 bases, and 10 bases lay between the germline ends. CDR3 DNA: TGTGCCAGCAGTTCCAACACGGATGAAGCTTTCTTT. Translating gives CASSSNTDEAFF.

The chain joins TRBV24-1 to TRBJ2-1; 10 bases map to TRBD1. Germline loops: CDR1 KGHDR, CDR2 SFDVKD. This CDR3 is 16 amino acids long. V dropped 1 base and J dropped 8; count of bases not matched to a gene: 7. CDR3 loop: CATSDFGDRGFYEQFF. The CDR3 nucleotides read TGTGCCACCAGTGATTTCGGGGACAGGGGCTTCTATGAGCAGTTCTTC.

This chain joins TRBV12-3 or TRBV12-4 and TRBJ2-4; D is unresolved. Trimming took off 1 base at V and 2 bases at J, with 6 bases between the two ends. This CDR3 is built from 14 residues. The CDR3 spells CASSLEGSKNIQYF. As DNA, the CDR3 is TGTGCCAGCAGTTTAGAAGGGTCCAAAAACATTCAGTACTTC.

The chain employs TRBV3-1 and TRBJ2-7; D is undetermined. Germline V lookup: CDR1 LGHDT, CDR2 YNNKEL (reference sequence). CDR3 length: 14 amino acids. Trimming pared 0 bases from V and 2 bases from J, leaving 8 bases between. The CDR3 region has the DNA TGTGCCAGCAGCCAAGAGGGCGGAGCCTACGAGCAGTACTTC. Protein: CASSQEGGAYEQYF.

The chain links TRBV15 to TRBJ1-5; D unresolved. Trimming took off 9 bases at V and 4 bases at J, with 19 bases between the two ends. The length of the CDR3 is 15 residues. Germline CDR1 and CDR2: LNHNV and YYDKDF (reference sequence). The CDR3 is CATGSFGNGNQPQHF. The CDR3 coding sequence is TGTGCCACGGGGTCATTCGGGAATGGTAATCAGCCCCAGCATTTT.

This clonotype was counted only a few times. V is TRBV29-1 and J is TRBJ2-7; 9 bases agree with TRBD1. V shed 3 bases, J shed 2 bases, and the junction held 8 bases outside the gene matches. Germline V lookup: CDR1 SQVTM, CDR2 ANQGSEA. CDR3 length: 15 amino acids. CDR3 nucleotide sequence: TGCAGCGTTGATGGGGGGACAGGGACCACCTACGAGCAGTACTTC. Protein: CSVDGGTGTTYEQYF.